These 31 T cell receptor beta chains originate from one sample sequenced in a study of blood T cell repertoires in COVID-19. Using immunoSEQ multiplex PCR, the repertoire was profiled, and TCRdb retains in-frame clones only, with some absent. The data show approximately 230,000 clones, 88% seen once. Material for sequencing was peripheral blood. The origin of the receptors is a woman aged 40 to 50 who had recovered from COVID-19.

V and J are TRBV25-1 and TRBJ1-6; unclear D gene. Germline V gene data show CDR1 as MGHDK and CDR2 as SYGVNS. CDR3 size: 15 residues. V was trimmed by 0 bases and J by 7 bases, leaving 10 bases between them. CDR3: CASSEYGWMNSPLHF. The CDR3 coding sequence is TGTGCCAGCAGTGAATACGGGTGGATGAATTCACCCCTCCACTTT.

The chain uses TRBV5-4 and TRBJ1-6; D ambiguous. The CDR3 loop spans 15 amino acids. CDR1 is SGHNT and CDR2 is YYREEE in the germline V gene (reference sequence). The V and J ends lost 2 bases and 6 bases respectively, with 12 bases between them. The CDR3 reads CASSFSVLPNSPLHF. CDR3 coding DNA: TGTGCCAGCAGCTTTAGTGTGCTTCCTAATTCACCCCTCCACTTT.

CDR3 DNA sequence: TGTGCCAGTAGTATAGAGGACAGGCAATCACACTATGGCTACACCTTC. Amino acid sequence: CASSIEDRQSHYGYTF. This chain uses TRBV19 with TRBJ1-2, with 7 bases that match TRBD1. CDR3 size: 16 residues. Germline-derived CDR1 and CDR2 are LNHDA and SQIVND (reference sequence). Unmatched junction bases numbered 7, after V lost 0 bases and J lost 3 bases.

This rearrangement joins TRBV7-2 to TRBJ1-2; D unclear. V gave up 5 bases and J gave up 1 base, with 5 bases separating them. CDR1 is SGHTA, CDR2 FQGNSA, per germline. The CDR3 has 12 residues. The CDR3, as DNA: TGTGCCAGCAGCCAATTTAACTATGGCTACACCTTC. It specifies CASSQFNYGYTF.

This chain connects TRBV14 to TRBJ1-4, with TRBD1 matching over 9 bases. CDR1 SGHDN and CDR2 FVKESK come from the germline V gene. The CDR3 spans 15 residues. V lost 4 bases and J lost 7; bases outside the gene matches: 7. The CDR3 protein is CASSLLQGAGEKLFF. The CDR3 nucleotides read TGTGCCAGCAGCCTCTTACAGGGGGCGGGTGAAAAACTGTTTTTT. The entire variable domain, with the rest obtained from reference TRBV14 and TRBJ1-4, is as follows: EAGVTQFPSHSVIEKGQTVTLRCDPISGHDNLYWYRRVMGKEIKFLLHFVKESKQDESGMPNNRFLAERTGGTYSTLKVQPAELEDSGVYFCASSLLQGAGEKLFFGSGTQLSVL.

V usage is TRBV7-3 and J usage is TRBJ2-1; 15 nucleotides agree with TRBD2. The CDR3 contains 17 residues. J gave up 4 bases and V 1 base, and 2 bases lay outside the gene matches. The germline V gene has CDR1 SGHTA and CDR2 FQGTGA. CDR3 in DNA: TGTGCCAGCAGCTTAATGGGGACTAGCGGGGGGTACAATGAGCAGTTCTTC. This codes for CASSLMGTSGGYNEQFF.

This clone was counted a single time. V is TRBV18 and J is TRBJ1-3, with unresolved D. Germline values: CDR1 KGHSH, CDR2 LQKENI. This CDR3 has 17 amino acids. V was cut by 2 bases and J by 0 bases, with 14 bases left in between. The CDR3 DNA reads TGTGCCAGCTCACCAAGCCCGGTCCCCACCTCTGGAAACACCATATATTTT. Protein product: CASSPSPVPTSGNTIYF.

This chain uses TRBV19 with TRBJ1-3; 10 bases are shared with TRBD1. Germline lookup yields CDR1 LNHDA and CDR2 SQIVND (reference sequence). This CDR3 region has 16 residues. Trimming cost V 8 bases and J 1 base; bases outside gene matches: 8. The chain's CDR3 is CASEIRDRGSGNTIYF. CDR3 nucleotide sequence: TGTGCCAGTGAGATACGGGACAGGGGATCTGGAAACACCATATATTTT.

The V call is TRBV2, the J call TRBJ2-1; TRBD2 agrees at 9 bases. With 4 bases clipped from V and 6 bases from J, the junction kept 7 bases outside the gene matches. Germline CDR1 SNHLY, CDR2 FYNNEI. CDR3 length: 15 amino acids. The DNA for the CDR3 is TGTGCCAGCAGTGTCTGGAGCGGGAGGAGCAATGAGCAGTTCTTC. Protein product: CASSVWSGRSNEQFF.

The chain employs TRBV4-3 and TRBJ2-3, with TRBD2 matching over 10 bases. CDR1 is LGHNA and CDR2 is YSLEER in the germline V gene. The CDR3 is 18 residues long. The junction had 12 bases not matched to a gene; V was cut back by 0 bases and J by 6 bases. The CDR3: CASSQDQNPSGSSDTQYF. CDR3 bases: TGCGCCAGCAGCCAAGATCAGAACCCTAGCGGGAGCTCGGATACGCAGTATTTT.

This clone has a single count. This chain joins TRBV5-5 and TRBJ1-5, with D unresolved. The germline V gene has CDR1 SGHKS and CDR2 YYEKEE (reference sequence). V lost 2 bases, J lost 4 bases, and 10 bases lay in between. The CDR3 consists of 14 residues. The CDR3 coding sequence is TGTGCCAGCAGCTTTGGACTTGAAAATCAGCCCCAGCATTTT. As protein: CASSFGLENQPQHF.

The chain recombines TRBV4-3 with TRBJ2-7, with 10 bases matching TRBD1. The V and J ends lost 0 bases and 3 bases, in that order; junction bases with no gene match: 8. The V gene's germline CDR1 is LGHNA and CDR2 YSLEER. This CDR3 is built from 17 residues. CDR3 in amino acids: CASSQDTDRGSFYEQYF. The DNA for the CDR3 is TGCGCCAGCAGCCAAGATACGGACAGGGGGAGCTTCTACGAGCAGTACTTC.

This sequence joins TRBV28 and TRBJ2-3; the D is unclear. V was trimmed by 7 bases and J by 7 bases, leaving 15 bases between them. The CDR3 is 13 amino acids. Germline V CDR1 and CDR2: MDHEN, SYDVKM. The CDR3 DNA reads as TGTGCCAGCAACCTACGGCGAGACTATACGCAGTATTTT. Its translation: CASNLRRDYTQYF.

The chain couples TRBV29-1 to TRBJ1-3, with D hard to call. The CDR3 runs to 11 residues. The germline gives CDR1 SQVTM, CDR2 ANQGSEA. V gave up 8 bases and J gave up 4 bases, with 9 bases separating them. CDR3 loop: CSIQTGNTIYF. The CDR3 DNA sequence: TGCAGCATACAGACAGGAAACACCATATATTTT.

This chain joins TRBV24-1 and TRBJ1-5; 9 bases agree with TRBD1. The V and J ends lost 10 bases and 8 bases, in that order; junction bases with no gene match: 11. The CDR3 contains 14 residues. Germline CDR1 KGHDR, CDR2 SFDVKD. The chain's CDR3 is CATSGTGFWEPQHF. The CDR3 DNA reads TGTGCCACTTCCGGGACAGGGTTTTGGGAGCCCCAGCATTTT.

The J gene is TRBJ2-1, the V gene TRBV11-3, with 15 nucleotides matching TRBD2. Looked up from germline, CDR1 is SGHNT and CDR2 is YENEEA. J was trimmed by 7 bases and V by 3 bases; bases with no gene match: 13. This CDR3 spans 19 amino acids. This CDR3 reads CASSFYFGTSGRMINEQFF. Written as DNA, the CDR3 is TGTGCCAGCAGCTTCTACTTCGGGACTAGCGGGAGGATGATAAATGAGCAGTTCTTC.

Concerning this clone: This may come from a read error, since a much larger clone is one base off. The chain has TRBV6-6 and TRBJ1-6; D is possibly TRBD1 (6 bases). Germline assignment: CDR1 MNHNY and CDR2 SVGAGI (reference sequence). This CDR3 spans 12 amino acids. V dropped 6 bases and J dropped 6 bases, with 6 bases sitting between them. Here the CDR3 DNA reads TGTGCCAGCAGGGACAGTAATTCACCCCTCCACTTT. Encoded protein: CASRDSNSPLHF.

The chain combines TRBV19 with TRBJ2-2; possibly TRBD1 for D (5 bases). Germline V gene lookup returns CDR1 LNHDA and CDR2 SQIVND (reference sequence). The CDR3 has 15 amino acids. Trimming removed 3 bases from V and 6 bases from J, with 14 bases in between. CDR3 protein: CASSMVETAAGELFF. The CDR3 DNA reads as TGTGCCAGTAGTATGGTTGAGACAGCCGCCGGGGAGCTGTTTTTT.

The rearrangement uses TRBV28 and TRBJ2-1; tentatively, D is TRBD1 (6 bases). The CDR3 consists of 13 residues. The germline gives CDR1 MDHEN, CDR2 SYDVKM. Trimming shortened V by 1 base and J by 7 bases, and 8 bases separated the two germline ends. CDR3 sequence: CASSLYRVNEQFF. CDR3 DNA sequence: TGTGCCAGCAGTTTATACAGGGTAAATGAGCAGTTCTTC.

The CDR3 sequence: CASSSGAGVSGNTIYF. The DNA of the CDR3 is TGTGCCAGCAGCTCGGGCGCGGGGGTCTCTGGAAACACCATATATTTT. The J gene is TRBJ1-3, the V gene TRBV9; TRBD1 is a possible D gene (5 bases). Germline lookup yields CDR1 SGDLS and CDR2 YYNGEE. Trimming pared 4 bases from V and 0 bases from J, leaving 14 bases between. The CDR3 extends over 16 amino acids.

The chain joins TRBV7-2 to TRBJ1-3, with a tentative D call TRBD1 (6 bases). CDR3 length: 14 residues. CDR1 is SGHTA and CDR2 is FQGNSA in the germline V gene. Trimming shortened V by 3 bases and J by 4 bases, and 10 bases separated the two germline ends. DNA of the CDR3: TGTGCCAGCAGCTTTCAGGGGATGGGAAACACCATATATTTT. Translated: CASSFQGMGNTIYF.

The chain couples TRBV10-2 to TRBJ2-3, with 9 bases aligning to TRBD2. The V gene's germline CDR1 is WSHSY and CDR2 SAAADI. The CDR3 runs 14 residues. V lost 7 bases and J lost 4; bases outside the gene matches: 6. The CDR3 here is CASTAGGRSDTQYF. The DNA for the CDR3 is TGCGCCAGCACGGCGGGGGGGCGATCAGATACGCAGTATTTT.

This clone has a single count. J is TRBJ2-7 and V is TRBV6-6, with TRBD2 identical over 8 bases. The CDR3 runs to 14 residues. The V gene's germline CDR1 is MNHNY and CDR2 SVGAGI (reference sequence). The J segment lost 2 bases and the V segment lost 6 bases, leaving 6 bases of the junction unmatched. The CDR3 nucleotides read TGTGCCAGCAGGGCGGGAGGACGAACCTACGAGCAGTACTTC. Protein sequence: CASRAGGRTYEQYF.

The genes are TRBV18 and TRBJ2-5; TRBD1 agrees at 8 bases. Germline V lookup: CDR1 KGHSH, CDR2 LQKENI. Trimming removed 2 bases from V and 7 bases from J; junction bases left unmatched: 6. The CDR3 consists of 14 residues. The CDR3 bases are TGTGCCAGCTCACCATACCAGGGGGCGGGGACCCAGTACTTC. It is translated as CASSPYQGAGTQYF.

The chain is built from TRBV4-1 and TRBJ2-1, with 14 bases identical to TRBD2. V was pared by 1 base and J by 7 bases, with 6 bases of the junction left unmatched. The germline CDR1 and CDR2 sequences are MGHRA and YSYEKL. This CDR3 spans 17 amino acids. The CDR3 is CASSQGVGTSGGNEQFF. CDR3 in DNA: TGCGCCAGCAGCCAAGGCGTCGGGACTAGCGGGGGTAATGAGCAGTTCTTC.

The chain recombines TRBV12-2 with TRBJ2-3; the D call of TRBD2 is as the table states it, not checked on the DNA. TRBV12-2 is assigned pseudogene status. The CDR3 has 18 residues. The CDR3 sequence is CASRLGPAIAGGWDTQYF. In nucleotides, the CDR3 is TGTGCAAGTCGCTTAGGCCCTGCTATCGCAGGCGGGTGGGATACGCAGTATTTT.

The rearrangement joins TRBV24-1 to TRBJ2-5, with 12 bases lining up with TRBD2. The CDR3 spans 14 residues. Germline V CDR1 and CDR2: KGHDR, SFDVKD. Germline trimming cut 3 bases from V and 6 bases from J; bases unmatched to any gene: 1. CDR3: CATSDGLAGKTQYF. CDR3 nucleotides: TGTGCCACCAGTGATGGACTAGCGGGAAAGACCCAGTACTTC.

The gene calls are TRBV5-1 and TRBJ1-2; 11 bases agree with TRBD1. The germline gives CDR1 SGHRS, CDR2 YFSETQ. The CDR3 length is 15 residues. V shed 4 bases and J 5 bases; nucleotides not matched to a gene: 7. The CDR3 coding sequence is TGCGCCAGCAGCCTGGGACAGGGGGAAATTTATGGCTACACCTTC. This sequence encodes CASSLGQGEIYGYTF.

The chain links TRBV6-5 to TRBJ2-5; 15 positions agree with TRBD2. Germline lookup yields CDR1 MNHEY and CDR2 SVGAGI. V was pared by 6 bases and J by 5 bases, with 1 base of the junction left unmatched. The length of the CDR3 is 14 residues. The CDR3 reads CASRGTSGRETQYF. CDR3 bases: TGTGCCAGCAGAGGGACTAGCGGGAGGGAGACCCAGTACTTC.

This clone occurred a few times. DNA of the CDR3: TGTGCCAGTAGTATAACTCTCAATCAGCCCCAGCATTTT. Its protein product is CASSITLNQPQHF. The rearrangement joins TRBV19 to TRBJ1-5; D call uncertain. The germline V gene has CDR1 LNHDA and CDR2 SQIVND (reference sequence). The germline V and J ends were trimmed by 2 bases and 3 bases, with 5 bases remaining between them. This CDR3 has 13 amino acids.

The V gene is TRBV2, the J gene TRBJ1-5, with 8 nucleotides matching TRBD1. The V gene's germline CDR1 is SNHLY and CDR2 FYNNEI. This CDR3 contains 14 residues. With V trimmed by 4 bases and J by 8 bases, 7 bases remained unmatched. The CDR3 protein is CASSGGQVGEPQHF. Written as DNA, the CDR3 is TGTGCCAGCAGTGGGGGACAGGTCGGCGAGCCCCAGCATTTT.